This TCR beta chain was captured by sequencing in a study of immune reconstitution after stem cell transplant in scleroderma. CDR3 length equals 17 residues. Germline V gives CDR1 SGHRS, CDR2 YFSETQ. Losses at the gene ends were 1 base for V and 4 bases for J; bases not matched to a gene: 10. Via MiXCR, TCRdb re-called the RT-PCR reads, giving one row per CDR3 protein. The sample lists approximately 5,000 distinct CDR3 sequences; 8.5% were seen once. The sample was gathered before or after autologous hematopoietic stem cell transplantation (not recorded which). The origin of this receptor is a male donor with systemic sclerosis. The genes are TRBV5-1 and TRBJ1-4; 7 nucleotides line up with TRBD1. In DNA, the CDR3 is TGCGCCAGCAGCTTGCACCAAACAGGGGATCTTAATGAAAAACTGTTTTTT. Residues: CASSLHQTGDLNEKLFF.